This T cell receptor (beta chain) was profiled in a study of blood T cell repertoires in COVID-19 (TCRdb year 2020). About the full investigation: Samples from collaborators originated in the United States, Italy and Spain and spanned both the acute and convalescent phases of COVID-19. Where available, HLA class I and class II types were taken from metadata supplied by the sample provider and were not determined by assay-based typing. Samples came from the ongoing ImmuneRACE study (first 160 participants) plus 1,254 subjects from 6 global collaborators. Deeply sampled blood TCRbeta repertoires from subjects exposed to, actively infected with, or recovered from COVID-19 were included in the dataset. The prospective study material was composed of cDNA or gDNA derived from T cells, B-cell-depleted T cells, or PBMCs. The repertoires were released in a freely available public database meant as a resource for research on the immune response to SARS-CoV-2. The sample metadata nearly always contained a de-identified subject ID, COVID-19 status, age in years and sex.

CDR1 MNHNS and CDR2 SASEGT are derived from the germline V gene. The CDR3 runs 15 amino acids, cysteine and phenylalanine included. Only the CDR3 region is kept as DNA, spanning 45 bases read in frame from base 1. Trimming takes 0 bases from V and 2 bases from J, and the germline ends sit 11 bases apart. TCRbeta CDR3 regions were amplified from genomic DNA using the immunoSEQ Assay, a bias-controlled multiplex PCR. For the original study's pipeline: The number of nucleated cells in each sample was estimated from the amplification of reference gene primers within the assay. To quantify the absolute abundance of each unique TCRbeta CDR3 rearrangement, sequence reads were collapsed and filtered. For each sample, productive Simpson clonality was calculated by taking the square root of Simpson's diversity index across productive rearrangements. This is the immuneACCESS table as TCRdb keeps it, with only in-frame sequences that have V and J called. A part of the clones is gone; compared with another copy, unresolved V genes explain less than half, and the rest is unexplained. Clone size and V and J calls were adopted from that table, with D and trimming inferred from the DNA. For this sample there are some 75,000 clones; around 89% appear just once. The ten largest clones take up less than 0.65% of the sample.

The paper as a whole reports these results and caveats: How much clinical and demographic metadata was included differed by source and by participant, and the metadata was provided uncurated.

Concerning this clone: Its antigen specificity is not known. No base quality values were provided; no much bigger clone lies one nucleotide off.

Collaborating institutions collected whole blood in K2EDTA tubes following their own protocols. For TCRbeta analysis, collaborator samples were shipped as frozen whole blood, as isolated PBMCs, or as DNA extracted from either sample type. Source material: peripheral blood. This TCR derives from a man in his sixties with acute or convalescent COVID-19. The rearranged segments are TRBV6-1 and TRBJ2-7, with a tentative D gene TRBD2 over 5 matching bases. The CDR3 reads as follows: CASSEASGGPYEQYF. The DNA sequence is TGTGCCAGCAGTGAAGCGAGCGGCGGACCCTACGAGCAGTACTTC.